This entry lists 14 T cell receptor beta chains sequenced from one sample in a study of Tregs in tolerant kidney transplant recipients. Here immunoSEQ multiplex PCR was the method, and the copy in TCRdb shows in-frame clones only, minus some. The listing records under 35,000 clones. Specimen: CD8+ T cells from blood, collected before the transplant. Receptors originate from a human donor who received a combined kidney and bone marrow transplant.

As for this clone: The sequenced fragment ends 3 residues before the CDR3 boundary, so the rest is inferred from the germline J gene. The chain is built from TRBV2 and TRBJ2-1; D is perhaps TRBD2 (6 bases). The length of the CDR3 is 12 residues. Germline CDR1 and CDR2: SNHLY and FYNNEI. The CDR3 DNA, read in part, is TGTGTGAGCGGGTCCACCAACAATGAG. Translating it yields CVSGSTNNE. The CDR3 in its entirety is CVSGSTNNEQFF. The full variable domain, its missing parts supplied by reference TRBV2 and TRBJ2-1, is EPEVTQTPSHQVTQMGQEVILRCVPISNHLYFYWYRQILGQKVEFLVSFYNNEISEKSEIFDDQFSVERPDGSNFTLKIRSTKLEDSAMYFCVSGSTNNEQFFGPGTRLTVL.

This clone shows up as medium-sized by frequency. The sequenced fragment ends 3 residues before the CDR3 boundary, so the rest is inferred from the germline J gene. The rearrangement joins TRBV20-1 to TRBJ1-1, with 8 bases lining up with TRBD1. The CDR3 is made up of 16 amino acids. Germline V gives CDR1 DFQATT, CDR2 SNEGSKA (reference sequence). V shed 3 bases, J shed 0 bases, and the junction held 9 bases outside the gene matches. CDR3 bases read: TGCAGTGCTAGGGATGGACAGGGCTGGATGAACACTGAA. Translating gives CSARDGQGWMNTE. The full CDR3 protein reads CSARDGQGWMNTEAFF.

About this clone: The read finishes 3 residues shy of the CDR3 end, and the germline J gene is used to complete it. V is TRBV29-1 and J is TRBJ2-7; 7 bases map to TRBD1. V trimming: 7 bases; J trimming: 6 bases; junction bases outside the gene matches: 6. Germline V gives CDR1 SQVTM, CDR2 ANQGSEA. The length of the CDR3 is 11 residues. The CDR3 DNA, read in part, is TGCAGCGCACGGGACAGCTCCGAG. Residues: CSARDSSE. The entire CDR3 reads CSARDSSEQYF.

Remarks on this clone: The sequence runs out 3 residues before the end of the CDR3; the remainder is reconstructed from the germline J gene. The chain has TRBV7-3 and TRBJ2-3, with TRBD2 as a possible D gene (5 bases). The CDR3 extends over 14 amino acids. CDR1 SGHTA and CDR2 FQGTGA come from the germline V gene. Trimming removed 4 bases at V and 2 bases at J, with 10 bases between. The sequenced CDR3 bases are TGTGCCAGCAGCTCAAGCGGATCCACAGATACG. It translates to CASSSSGSTDT. The full CDR3 is CASSSSGSTDTQYF.

A word on this clone: The CDR3 goes on 3 residues after the read ends, and that part is filled in from the germline J gene. The rearrangement links TRBV10-1 to TRBJ2-7; D is undetermined. V lost 3 bases and J lost 3, with 12 bases in between. Germline V CDR1 and CDR2: WNHNN, SYGVQD (reference sequence). This CDR3 spans 14 amino acids. The sequenced CDR3 bases are TGCGCCAGCAGTGACCTAAAAGACATCTACGAG. It translates to CASSDLKDIYE. Given in full, the CDR3 is CASSDLKDIYEQYF.

Concerning this clone: The read terminates 3 residues ahead of where the CDR3 ends, so the germline J gene completes it. V is TRBV20-1 and J is TRBJ2-1, with D perhaps matching TRBD1 (5 bases). V was clipped by 3 bases and J by 9 bases, with 18 bases between them. This CDR3 contains 14 residues. The germline V gene encodes CDR1 DFQATT and CDR2 SNEGSKA (reference sequence). The sequenced CDR3 bases are TGCAGTGCTAGTGAGCAGGGCCCCCTAAGTGAG. It is translated as CSASEQGPLSE. The full-length CDR3 reads as CSASEQGPLSEQFF.

Regarding this clone: The read ends 3 residues shy of where the CDR3 ends; the end is completed using the germline J gene. The chain employs TRBV5-1 and TRBJ2-7; TRBD2 aligns across 8 bases. The junction had 5 bases not matched to a gene; V was cut back by 2 bases and J by 1 base. The CDR3 is 15 amino acids. From germline, CDR1 is SGHRS and CDR2 YFSETQ. CDR3 protein: CASSLVAGGSYEQYF. CDR3 bases read: TGCGCCAGCAGCTTAGTGGCGGGAGGTTCCTACGAG.

The CDR3 region is CASSFGQGSNEQFF. CDR3 DNA, as far as it was read: TGTGCCAGCAGCTTCGGGCAGGGGTCCAATGAG. V gene TRBV7-3 combines with J gene TRBJ2-1; D possibly corresponds to TRBD1 (6 bases). The CDR3 goes on 3 residues after the read ends, and that part is filled in from the germline J gene. CDR1 and CDR2 from the germline V gene are SGHTA and FQGTGA. V was pared by 3 bases and J by 6 bases, with 12 bases between. The CDR3 covers 14 residues. The variable domain in full, with the rest retrieved from reference TRBV7-3 and TRBJ2-1, is GAGVSQTPSNKVTEKGKYVELRCDPISGHTALYWYRQSLGQGPEFLIYFQGTGAADDSGLPNDRFFAVRPEGSVSTLKIQRTERGDSAVYLCASSFGQGSNEQFFGPGTRLTVL.

Details on this clone: The CDR3 end is not reached by the read, which stops 3 residues before it; the germline J gene fills it in. The rearrangement joins TRBV20-1 to TRBJ1-5; possible D gene TRBD1, 5 bases. CDR1 and CDR2 (germline): DFQATT, SNEGSKA (reference sequence). Trimming stripped 5 bases from V and 1 base from J, with 9 bases between. The CDR3 is 13 residues long. This CDR3 reads CSAADKSNQPQHF. The sequenced part of the CDR3 DNA is TGCAGTGCTGCGGACAAGAGCAATCAGCCC.

The sequenced part of the CDR3 DNA is TGTGCCAGCAGCTTCGGGCTAGCGCCTGAG. This encodes CASSFGLAPE. The CDR3 in full is CASSFGLAPEQFF. This sequence joins TRBV7-9 and TRBJ2-1; D may be TRBD2 (6 bases). The CDR3 is cut off 3 residues early in the read; its end comes from the germline J gene. Per germline, CDR1 SEHNR and CDR2 FQNEAQ (reference sequence). Trimming stripped 3 bases from V and 9 bases from J, with 12 bases between. This CDR3 contains 13 residues.

Concerning this clone: The CDR3 end lies 3 residues beyond the end of the read and is filled in from the germline J gene. This sequence joins TRBV2 and TRBJ2-7, with 10 bases identical to TRBD1. There are 15 residues in the CDR3. Germline V gene data show CDR1 as SNHLY and CDR2 as FYNNEI. The J segment lost 6 bases and the V segment lost 4 bases, leaving 9 bases of the junction unmatched. CDR3 protein: CASSGRTGGSGEQYF. The sequenced part of the CDR3 DNA is TGTGCCAGCAGTGGACGGACAGGGGGGAGCGGCGAG.

Notes on this clone: Read data end 3 residues before the CDR3 end; the end is taken from the germline J gene. The rearrangement links TRBV19 to TRBJ2-2; D is perhaps TRBD1 (5 bases). The germline V gene has CDR1 LNHDA and CDR2 SQIVND (reference sequence). V was shortened by 5 bases and J by 5 bases, with 15 bases between the two germline ends. This CDR3 spans 15 amino acids. The CDR3 bases that were read are TGTGCCAGTAGTTTCGCCAGGGATGGAACCGGGGAG. Translated: CASSFARDGTGE. The full CDR3 protein is CASSFARDGTGELFF.

With regard to this clone: The read terminates 3 residues ahead of where the CDR3 ends, so the germline J gene completes it. The rearrangement links TRBV30 to TRBJ1-5; D perhaps matches TRBD1 (5 bases). The CDR3 has 15 residues. The V gene's germline CDR1 is GTSNPN and CDR2 SVGIG (reference sequence). Trimming took off 3 bases at V and 6 bases at J, with 18 bases between the two ends. CDR3 region: CAWRRVGPLVQPQHF. The part of the CDR3 DNA that was read is TGTGCCTGGAGAAGGGTGGGGCCTTTGGTTCAGCCC.

Frequency places this clone as medium-sized (0.01 to 0.1%). The read ends 3 residues before the CDR3 terminus; that terminus is restored from the germline J gene. The chain employs TRBV5-1 and TRBJ1-2; possible D gene TRBD1, 5 bases. V lost 4 bases, J lost 1 base, and 11 bases lay in between. CDR3 size: 14 residues. From germline, CDR1 is SGHRS and CDR2 YFSETQ. This CDR3 is CASSPDNYNYGYTF. CDR3 bases read: TGCGCCAGCAGCCCGGACAACTATAACTATGGC.